This T cell receptor (beta chain) was sequenced in a study of T-cell reconstitution after alpha-beta-depleted transplantation in children. In its sample, this clonotype was seen many times. No antigen is known for it. Trimming removed 4 bases at V and 3 bases at J, with 22 bases between. Looked up from germline, CDR1 is SQVTM and CDR2 is ANQGSEA. The CDR3 is made up of 16 amino acids. As it was prepared, the TCRbeta library received unique molecular identifiers. TCRdb re-derived calls from the PCR reads in MiXCR, one entry per CDR3 protein. The sample lists approximately 190,000 distinct CDR3 sequences, 6.3% occurring once. Notes on the study in general: T-cell counts and diversity at one year following transplant were attributed mainly to newly produced T cells. Where some patients showed high TCRbeta diversity at day 60, it came from recipient T cells and thymic progenitors that had survived. Expanded graft clones, several hundred of them, were reportedly the source of alpha-beta T cells about two months after transplant.

This clonotype was obtained from a girl under three years old with combined immunodeficiency, due to receive a stem cell transplant. This specimen was PBMCs, taken before TCRalphabeta/CD19-depleted stem cell transplant. The chain uses TRBV29-1 and TRBJ2-7; TRBD1 is a possible D gene (7 bases). In nucleotides, the CDR3 is TGCAGCGTTGCAGGGGTGACAGGGAGGCTGATCTACGAGCAGTACTTC. This translates into CSVAGVTGRLIYEQYF.